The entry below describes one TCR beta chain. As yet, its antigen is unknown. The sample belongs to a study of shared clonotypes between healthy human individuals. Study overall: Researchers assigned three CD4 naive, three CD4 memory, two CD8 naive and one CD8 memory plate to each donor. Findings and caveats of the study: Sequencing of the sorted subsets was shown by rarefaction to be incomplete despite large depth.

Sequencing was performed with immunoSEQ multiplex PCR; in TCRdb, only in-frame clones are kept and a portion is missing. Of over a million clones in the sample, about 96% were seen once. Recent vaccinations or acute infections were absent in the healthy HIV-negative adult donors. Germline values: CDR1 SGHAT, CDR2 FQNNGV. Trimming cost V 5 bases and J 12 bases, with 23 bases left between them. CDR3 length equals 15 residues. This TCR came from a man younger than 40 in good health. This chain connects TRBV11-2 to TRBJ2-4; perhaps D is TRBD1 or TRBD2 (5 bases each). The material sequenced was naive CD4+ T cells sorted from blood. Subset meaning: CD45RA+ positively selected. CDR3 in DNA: TGTGCCAGCAGCCCGAATAACGGGGCGGTCATGAATCAGTACTTC. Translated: CASSPNNGAVMNQYF. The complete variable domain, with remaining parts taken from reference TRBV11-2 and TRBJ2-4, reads EAGVAQSPRYKIIEKRQSVAFWCNPISGHATLYWYQQILGQGPKLLIQFQNNGVVDDSQLPKDRFSAERLKGVDSTLKIQPAKLEDSAVYLCASSPNNGAVMNQYFGAGTRLSVL.